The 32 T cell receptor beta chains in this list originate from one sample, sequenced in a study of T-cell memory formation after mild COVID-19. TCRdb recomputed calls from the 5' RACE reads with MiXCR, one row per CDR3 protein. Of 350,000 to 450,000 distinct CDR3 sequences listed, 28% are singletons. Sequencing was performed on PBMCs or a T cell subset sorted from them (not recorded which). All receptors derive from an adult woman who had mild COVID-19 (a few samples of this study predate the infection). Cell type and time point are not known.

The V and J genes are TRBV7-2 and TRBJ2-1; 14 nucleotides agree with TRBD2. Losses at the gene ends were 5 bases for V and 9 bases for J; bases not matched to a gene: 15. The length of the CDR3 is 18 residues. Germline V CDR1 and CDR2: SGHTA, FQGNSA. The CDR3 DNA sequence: TGTGCCAGCAGCGACCCGGGACTAGCGGGAGTAGGGGGGGGTGAGCAGTTCTTC. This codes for CASSDPGLAGVGGGEQFF.

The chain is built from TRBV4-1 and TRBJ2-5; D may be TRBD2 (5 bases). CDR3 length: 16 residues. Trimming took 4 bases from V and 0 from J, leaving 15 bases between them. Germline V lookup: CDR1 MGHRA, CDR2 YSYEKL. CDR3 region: CASSPAPTTYQETQYF. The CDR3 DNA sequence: TGCGCCAGCAGCCCTGCCCCGACTACTTACCAAGAGACCCAGTACTTC.

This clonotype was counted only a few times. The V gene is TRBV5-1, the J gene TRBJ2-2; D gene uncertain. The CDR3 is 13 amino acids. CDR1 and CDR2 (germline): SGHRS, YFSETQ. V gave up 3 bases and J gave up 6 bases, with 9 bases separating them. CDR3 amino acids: CASSWTSAGELFF. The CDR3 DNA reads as TGCGCCAGCAGCTGGACGAGCGCCGGGGAGCTGTTTTTT.

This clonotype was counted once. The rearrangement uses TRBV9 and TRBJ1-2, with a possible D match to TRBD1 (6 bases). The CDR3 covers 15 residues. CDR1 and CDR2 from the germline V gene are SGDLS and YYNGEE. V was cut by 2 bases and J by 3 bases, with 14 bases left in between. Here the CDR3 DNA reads TGTGCCAGCAGCGTTAGCAGGGGCCGGGACTATGGCTACACCTTC. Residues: CASSVSRGRDYGYTF.

The DNA of the CDR3 is TGCGCCAGCAGCCCCGGACAGATACCCGATGTTGTCTATGGCTACACCTTC. The encoded protein is CASSPGQIPDVVYGYTF. The V and J genes are TRBV5-1 and TRBJ1-2; D is possibly TRBD1 (6 bases). Germline-derived CDR1 and CDR2 are SGHRS and YFSETQ. The CDR3 loop spans 17 amino acids. Trimming cost V 4 bases and J 4 bases, with 23 bases left between them.

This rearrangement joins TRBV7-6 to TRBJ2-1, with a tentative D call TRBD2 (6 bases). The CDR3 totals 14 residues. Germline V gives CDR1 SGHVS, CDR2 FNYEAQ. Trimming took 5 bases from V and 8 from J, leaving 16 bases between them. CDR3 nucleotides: TGTGCCAGCAGCGCTCTGACTAGTAGATATGAGCAGTTCTTC. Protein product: CASSALTSRYEQFF.

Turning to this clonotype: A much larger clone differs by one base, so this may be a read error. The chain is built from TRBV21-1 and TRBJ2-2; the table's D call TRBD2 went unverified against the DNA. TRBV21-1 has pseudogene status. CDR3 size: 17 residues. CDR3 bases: TGTGCCAGCAGCACAGTAGCGGGGACTAGCGAAACCGGGGAGCTGTTTTTT. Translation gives CASSTVAGTSETGELFF.

The DNA for the CDR3 is TGTGCCACCAGTGATGGGAGACTAGCGTTTAGCCAAGAGACCCAGTACTTC. It is translated as CATSDGRLAFSQETQYF. The J gene is TRBJ2-5, the V gene TRBV24-1, with TRBD2 identical over 8 bases. The V and J ends lost 3 bases and 1 base, in that order; junction bases with no gene match: 9. CDR1 and CDR2 (germline): KGHDR, SFDVKD. The CDR3 covers 17 residues.

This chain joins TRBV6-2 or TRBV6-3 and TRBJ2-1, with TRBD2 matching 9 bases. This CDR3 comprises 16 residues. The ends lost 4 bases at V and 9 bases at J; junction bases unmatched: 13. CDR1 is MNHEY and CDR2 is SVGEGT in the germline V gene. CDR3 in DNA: TGTGCCAGCAGTTTCTTTCCGGGACTAGCTGGAGTTGAGCAGTTCTTC. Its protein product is CASSFFPGLAGVEQFF.

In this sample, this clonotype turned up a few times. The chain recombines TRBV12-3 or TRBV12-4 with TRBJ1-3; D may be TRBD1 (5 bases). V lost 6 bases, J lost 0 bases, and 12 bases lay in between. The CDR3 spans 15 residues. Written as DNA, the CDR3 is TGTGCCAGCAGCAAGGGACTGATCTCTGGAAACACCATATATTTT. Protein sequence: CASSKGLISGNTIYF.

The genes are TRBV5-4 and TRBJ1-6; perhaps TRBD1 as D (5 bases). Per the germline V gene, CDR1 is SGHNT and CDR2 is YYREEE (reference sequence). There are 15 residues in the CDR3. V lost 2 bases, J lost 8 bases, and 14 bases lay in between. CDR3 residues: CASSFRGERDSPLHF. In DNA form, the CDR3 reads TGTGCCAGCAGCTTCCGGGGCGAGCGGGATTCACCCCTCCACTTT. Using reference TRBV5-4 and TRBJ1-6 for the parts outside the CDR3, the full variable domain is ETGVTQSPTHLIKTRGQQVTLRCSSQSGHNTVSWYQQALGQGPQFIFQYYREEENGRGNFPPRFSGLQFPNYSSELNVNALELDDSALYLCASSFRGERDSPLHFGNGTRLTVT.

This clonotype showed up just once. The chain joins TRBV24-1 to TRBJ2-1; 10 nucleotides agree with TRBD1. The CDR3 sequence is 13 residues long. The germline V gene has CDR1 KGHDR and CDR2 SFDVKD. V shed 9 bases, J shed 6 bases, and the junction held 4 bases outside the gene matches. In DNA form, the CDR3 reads TGTGCCACCGGGACAGGGGAGATCAATGAGCAGTTCTTC. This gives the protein CATGTGEINEQFF.

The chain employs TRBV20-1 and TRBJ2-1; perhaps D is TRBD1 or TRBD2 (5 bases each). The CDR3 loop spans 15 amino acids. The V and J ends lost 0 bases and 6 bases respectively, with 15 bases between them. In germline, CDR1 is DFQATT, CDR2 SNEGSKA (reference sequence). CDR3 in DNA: TGCAGTGCTAGAGATCCGGGGCTAGACACCAATGAGCAGTTCTTC. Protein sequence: CSARDPGLDTNEQFF.

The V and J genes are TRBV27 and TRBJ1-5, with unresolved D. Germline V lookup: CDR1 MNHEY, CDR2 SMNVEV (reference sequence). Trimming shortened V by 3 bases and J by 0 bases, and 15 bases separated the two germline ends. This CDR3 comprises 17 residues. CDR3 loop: CASSLQEALDSNQPQHF. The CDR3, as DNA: TGTGCCAGCAGTTTGCAGGAAGCCTTAGATAGCAATCAGCCCCAGCATTTT.

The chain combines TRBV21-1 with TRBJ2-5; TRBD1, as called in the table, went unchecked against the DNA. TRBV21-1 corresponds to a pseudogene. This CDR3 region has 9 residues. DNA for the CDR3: TGTGCCAGCAGCGAACAGGGTTGCTTC. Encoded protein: CASSEQGCF.

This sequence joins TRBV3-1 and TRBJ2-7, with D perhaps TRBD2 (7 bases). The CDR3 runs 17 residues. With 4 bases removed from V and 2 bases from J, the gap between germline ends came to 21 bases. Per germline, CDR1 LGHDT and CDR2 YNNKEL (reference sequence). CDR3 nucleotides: TGTGCCAGCAGCCCTCTGGGGCGCGGGGGCCTTACCTACGAGCAGTACTTC. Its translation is CASSPLGRGGLTYEQYF.

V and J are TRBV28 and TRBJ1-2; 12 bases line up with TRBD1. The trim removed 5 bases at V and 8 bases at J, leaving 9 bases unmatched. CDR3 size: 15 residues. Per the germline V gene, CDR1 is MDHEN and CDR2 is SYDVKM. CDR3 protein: CASSPGTGGMEGYTF. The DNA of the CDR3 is TGTGCCAGCAGTCCCGGGACAGGGGGCATGGAAGGCTACACCTTC.

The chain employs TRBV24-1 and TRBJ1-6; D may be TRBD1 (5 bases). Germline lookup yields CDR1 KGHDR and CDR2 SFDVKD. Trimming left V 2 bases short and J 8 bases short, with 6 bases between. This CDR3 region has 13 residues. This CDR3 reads CATSDWGDSPLHF. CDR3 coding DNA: TGTGCCACCAGTGATTGGGGGGATTCACCCCTCCACTTT.

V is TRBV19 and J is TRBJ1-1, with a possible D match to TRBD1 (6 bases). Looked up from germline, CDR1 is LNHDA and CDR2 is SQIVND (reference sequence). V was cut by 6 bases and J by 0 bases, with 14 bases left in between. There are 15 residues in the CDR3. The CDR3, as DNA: TGTGCCAGTAGACCGCCCACAGGGATGAACACTGAAGCTTTCTTT. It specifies CASRPPTGMNTEAFF.

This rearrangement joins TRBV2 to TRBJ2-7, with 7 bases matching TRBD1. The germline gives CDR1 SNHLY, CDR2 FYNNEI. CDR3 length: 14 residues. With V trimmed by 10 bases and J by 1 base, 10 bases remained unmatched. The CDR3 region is CATAPGTASYEQYF. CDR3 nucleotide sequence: TGTGCCACCGCACCGGGGACAGCTTCCTACGAGCAGTACTTC.

CDR3 DNA sequence: TGTGCCAGCAGCAATTCCAGGGGGCGCACAGATACGCAGTATTTT. This codes for CASSNSRGRTDTQYF. The chain carries TRBV6-6 and TRBJ2-3, with 8 bases aligning to TRBD1. From germline, CDR1 is MNHNY and CDR2 SVGAGI (reference sequence). J lost 1 base, V lost 6 bases, and 6 bases had no gene match. The CDR3 has 15 residues.

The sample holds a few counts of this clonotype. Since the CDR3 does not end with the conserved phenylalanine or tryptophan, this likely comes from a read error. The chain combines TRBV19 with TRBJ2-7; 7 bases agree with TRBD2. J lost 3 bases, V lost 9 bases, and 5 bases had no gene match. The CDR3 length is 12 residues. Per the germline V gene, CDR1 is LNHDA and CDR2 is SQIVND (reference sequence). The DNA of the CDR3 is TGTGCCAGCTCGGGAGGAGGCTACGAGCAGTACTTA. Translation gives CASSGGGYEQYL.

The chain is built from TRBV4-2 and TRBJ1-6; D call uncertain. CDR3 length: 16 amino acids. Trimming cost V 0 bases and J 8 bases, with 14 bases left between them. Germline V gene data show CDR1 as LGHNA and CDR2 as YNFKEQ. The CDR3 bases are TGTGCCAGCAGCCAAGATGAGGGTAGGGCTGATTCACCCCTCCACTTT. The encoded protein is CASSQDEGRADSPLHF.

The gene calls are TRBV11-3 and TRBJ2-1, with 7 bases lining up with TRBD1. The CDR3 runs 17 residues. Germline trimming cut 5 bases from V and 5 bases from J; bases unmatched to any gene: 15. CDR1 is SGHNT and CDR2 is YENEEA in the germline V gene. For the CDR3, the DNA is TGTGCCAGCAGCAAGAATGGCCGGGACAGAATAGACAATGAGCAGTTCTTC. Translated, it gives CASSKNGRDRIDNEQFF. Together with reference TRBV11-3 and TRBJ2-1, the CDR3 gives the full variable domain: EAGVVQSPRYKIIEKKQPVAFWCNPISGHNTLYWYLQNLGQGPELLIRYENEEAVDDSQLPKDRFSAERLKGVDSTLKIQPAELGDSAVYLCASSKNGRDRIDNEQFFGPGTRLTVL.

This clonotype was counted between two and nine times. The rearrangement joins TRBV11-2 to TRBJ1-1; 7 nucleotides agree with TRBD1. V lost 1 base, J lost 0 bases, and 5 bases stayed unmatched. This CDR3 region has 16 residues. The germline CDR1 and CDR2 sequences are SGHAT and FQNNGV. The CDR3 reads CASSLARGNMNTEAFF. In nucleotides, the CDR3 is TGTGCCAGCAGCTTAGCCAGGGGGAATATGAACACTGAAGCTTTCTTT. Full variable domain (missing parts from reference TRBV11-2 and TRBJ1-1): EAGVAQSPRYKIIEKRQSVAFWCNPISGHATLYWYQQILGQGPKLLIQFQNNGVVDDSQLPKDRFSAERLKGVDSTLKIQPAKLEDSAVYLCASSLARGNMNTEAFFGQGTRLTVV.

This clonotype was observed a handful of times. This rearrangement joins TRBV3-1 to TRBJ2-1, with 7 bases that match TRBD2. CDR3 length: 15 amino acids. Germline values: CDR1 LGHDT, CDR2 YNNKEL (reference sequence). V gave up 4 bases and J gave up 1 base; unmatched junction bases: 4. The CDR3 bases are TGTGCCAGCAGCCTCTCTAGCGGATCCTACAATGAGCAGTTCTTC. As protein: CASSLSSGSYNEQFF.

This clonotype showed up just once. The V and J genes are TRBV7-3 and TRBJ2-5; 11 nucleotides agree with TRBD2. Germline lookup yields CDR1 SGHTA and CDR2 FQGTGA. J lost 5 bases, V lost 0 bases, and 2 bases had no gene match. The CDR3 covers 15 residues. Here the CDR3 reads CASSLTGTSGETQYF. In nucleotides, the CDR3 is TGTGCCAGCAGCTTAACGGGGACTAGCGGTGAGACCCAGTACTTC. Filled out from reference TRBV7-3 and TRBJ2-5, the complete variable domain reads GAGVSQTPSNKVTEKGKYVELRCDPISGHTALYWYRQSLGQGPEFLIYFQGTGAADDSGLPNDRFFAVRPEGSVSTLKIQRTERGDSAVYLCASSLTGTSGETQYFGPGTRLLVL.

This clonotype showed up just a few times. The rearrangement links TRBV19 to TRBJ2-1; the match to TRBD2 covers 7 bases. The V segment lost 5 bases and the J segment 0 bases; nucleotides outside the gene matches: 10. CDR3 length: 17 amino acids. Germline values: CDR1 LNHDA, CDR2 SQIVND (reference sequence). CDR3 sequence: CASSSPAGESSYNEQFF. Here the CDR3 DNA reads TGTGCCAGTAGTTCTCCTGCGGGGGAGAGCTCCTACAATGAGCAGTTCTTC.

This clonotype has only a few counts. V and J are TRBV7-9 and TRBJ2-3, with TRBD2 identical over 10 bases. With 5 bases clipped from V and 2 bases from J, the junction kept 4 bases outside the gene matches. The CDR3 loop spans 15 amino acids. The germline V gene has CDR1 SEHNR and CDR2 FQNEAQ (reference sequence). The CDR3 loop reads CASSRTSGNTDTQYF. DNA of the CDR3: TGTGCCAGCAGCCGGACTAGCGGAAACACAGATACGCAGTATTTT.

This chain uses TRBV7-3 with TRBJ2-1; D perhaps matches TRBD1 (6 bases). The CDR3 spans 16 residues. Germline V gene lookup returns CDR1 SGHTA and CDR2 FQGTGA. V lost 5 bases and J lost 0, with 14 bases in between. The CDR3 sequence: CASSRGQPSSYNEQFF. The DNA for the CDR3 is TGTGCCAGCAGCAGAGGACAGCCGAGCTCCTACAATGAGCAGTTCTTC. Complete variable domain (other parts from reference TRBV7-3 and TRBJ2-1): GAGVSQTPSNKVTEKGKYVELRCDPISGHTALYWYRQSLGQGPEFLIYFQGTGAADDSGLPNDRFFAVRPEGSVSTLKIQRTERGDSAVYLCASSRGQPSSYNEQFFGPGTRLTVL.

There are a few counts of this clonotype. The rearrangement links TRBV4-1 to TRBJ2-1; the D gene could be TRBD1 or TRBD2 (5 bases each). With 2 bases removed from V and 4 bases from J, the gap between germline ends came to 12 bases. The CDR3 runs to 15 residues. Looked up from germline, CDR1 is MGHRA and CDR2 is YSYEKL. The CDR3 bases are TGCGCCAGCAGCCAACACGGGACGGCGTACAATGAGCAGTTCTTC. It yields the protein CASSQHGTAYNEQFF.

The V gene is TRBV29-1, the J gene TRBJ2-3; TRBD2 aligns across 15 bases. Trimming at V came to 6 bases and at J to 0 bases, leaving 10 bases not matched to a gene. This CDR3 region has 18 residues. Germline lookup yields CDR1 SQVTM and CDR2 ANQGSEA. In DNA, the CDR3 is TGCAGCGTAGTTACGACGGGACTAGCGGGAGGCAGCACAGATACGCAGTATTTT. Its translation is CSVVTTGLAGGSTDTQYF.